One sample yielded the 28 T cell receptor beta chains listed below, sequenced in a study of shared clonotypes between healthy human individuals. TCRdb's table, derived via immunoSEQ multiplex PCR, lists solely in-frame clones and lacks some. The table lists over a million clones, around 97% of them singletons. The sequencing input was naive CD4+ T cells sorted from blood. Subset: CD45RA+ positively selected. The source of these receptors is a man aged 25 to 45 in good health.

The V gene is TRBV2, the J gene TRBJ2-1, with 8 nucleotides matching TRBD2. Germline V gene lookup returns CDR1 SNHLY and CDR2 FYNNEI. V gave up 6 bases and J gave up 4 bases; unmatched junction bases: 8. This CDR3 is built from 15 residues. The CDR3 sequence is CASSGRREGYNEQFF. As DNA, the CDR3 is TGTGCCAGCAGCGGGAGACGGGAGGGTTACAATGAGCAGTTCTTC. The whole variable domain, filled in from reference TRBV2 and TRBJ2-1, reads EPEVTQTPSHQVTQMGQEVILRCVPISNHLYFYWYRQILGQKVEFLVSFYNNEISEKSEIFDDQFSVERPDGSNFTLKIRSTKLEDSAMYFCASSGRREGYNEQFFGPGTRLTVL.

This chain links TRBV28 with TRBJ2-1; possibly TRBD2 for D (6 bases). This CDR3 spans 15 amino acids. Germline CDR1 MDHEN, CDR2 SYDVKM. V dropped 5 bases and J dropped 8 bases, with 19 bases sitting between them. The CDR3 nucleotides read TGTGCCAGCAGTCCCGGGGGAGGACGGTGGGATGAGCAGTTCTTC. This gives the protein CASSPGGGRWDEQFF.

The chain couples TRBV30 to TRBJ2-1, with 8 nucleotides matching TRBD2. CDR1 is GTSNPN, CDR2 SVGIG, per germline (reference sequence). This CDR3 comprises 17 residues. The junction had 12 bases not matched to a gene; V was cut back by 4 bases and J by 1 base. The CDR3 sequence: CAWTGEISGKSYNEQFF. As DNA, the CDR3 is TGTGCCTGGACAGGGGAAATTAGCGGGAAATCCTACAATGAGCAGTTCTTC.

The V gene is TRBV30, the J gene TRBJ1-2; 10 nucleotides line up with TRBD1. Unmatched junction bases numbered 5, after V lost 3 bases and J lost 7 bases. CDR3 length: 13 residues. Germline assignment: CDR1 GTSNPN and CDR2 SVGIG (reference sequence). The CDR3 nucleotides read TGTGCCTGGAGGCAGACAGGGGGCCGTGGCTACACCTTC. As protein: CAWRQTGGRGYTF.

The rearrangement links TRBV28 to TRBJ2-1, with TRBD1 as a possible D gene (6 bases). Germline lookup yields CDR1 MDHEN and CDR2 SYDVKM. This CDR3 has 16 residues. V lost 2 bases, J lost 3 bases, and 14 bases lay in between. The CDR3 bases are TGTGCCAGCAGTTTAATTGGGGGCGCGGGCTACAATGAGCAGTTCTTC. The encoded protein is CASSLIGGAGYNEQFF.

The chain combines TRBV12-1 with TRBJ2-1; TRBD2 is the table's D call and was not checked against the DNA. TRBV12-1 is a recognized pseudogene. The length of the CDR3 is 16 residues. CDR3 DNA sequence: TGTGCCAGCAGCCCCCACGAGACCAGACTTGACAATGAGCAGTTCTTC. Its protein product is CASSPHETRLDNEQFF.

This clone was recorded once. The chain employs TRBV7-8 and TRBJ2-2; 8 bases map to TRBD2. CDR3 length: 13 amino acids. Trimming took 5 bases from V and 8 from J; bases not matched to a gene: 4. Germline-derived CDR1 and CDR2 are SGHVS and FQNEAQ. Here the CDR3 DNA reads TGTGCCAGCAGCCTCAGCGGGAGTGGGGAGCTGTTTTTT. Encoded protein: CASSLSGSGELFF.

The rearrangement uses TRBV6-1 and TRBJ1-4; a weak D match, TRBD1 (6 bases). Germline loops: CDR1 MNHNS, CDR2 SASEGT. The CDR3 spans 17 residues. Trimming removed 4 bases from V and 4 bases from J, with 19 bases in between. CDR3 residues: CASSGKTGTSLNEKLFF. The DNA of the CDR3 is TGTGCCAGCAGTGGAAAAACCGGGACAAGCCTTAATGAAAAACTGTTTTTT.

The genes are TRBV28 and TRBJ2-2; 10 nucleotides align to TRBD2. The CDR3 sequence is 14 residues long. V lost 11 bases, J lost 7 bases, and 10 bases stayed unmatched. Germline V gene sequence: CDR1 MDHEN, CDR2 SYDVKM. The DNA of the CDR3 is TGTGCCGGAAAACGGCTAGCGGGAGTCGGGGAGCTGTTTTTT. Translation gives CAGKRLAGVGELFF. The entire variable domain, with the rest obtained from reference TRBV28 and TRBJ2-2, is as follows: DVKVTQSSRYLVKRTGEKVFLECVQDMDHENMFWYRQDPGLGLRLIYFSYDVKMKEKGDIPEGYSVSREKKERFSLILESASTNQTSMYLCAGKRLAGVGELFFGEGSRLTVL.

The CDR3 sequence is CASSGRDSPGETQYF. DNA of the CDR3: TGTGCCAGCAGCGGACGGGACTCTCCGGGAGAGACCCAGTACTTC. V gene TRBV7-3 combines with J gene TRBJ2-5, with a weak D call TRBD2 (6 bases). The V end was cut by 5 bases, the J end by 4 bases, with 17 bases between. The CDR3 loop spans 15 amino acids. Germline loops: CDR1 SGHTA, CDR2 FQGTGA.

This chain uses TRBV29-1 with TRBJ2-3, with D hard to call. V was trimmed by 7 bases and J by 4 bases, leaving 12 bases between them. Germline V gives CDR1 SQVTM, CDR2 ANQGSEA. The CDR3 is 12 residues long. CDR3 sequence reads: CSAAPAADTQYF. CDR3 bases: TGCAGCGCCGCCCCGGCGGCAGATACGCAGTATTTT.

The CDR3 reads CAWSLRDGYEQYF. The CDR3 coding sequence is TGTGCCTGGAGTTTAAGGGACGGCTACGAGCAGTACTTC. The rearrangement joins TRBV30 to TRBJ2-7; perhaps D is TRBD1 or TRBD2 (5 bases each). Trimming took 2 bases from V and 3 from J, leaving 11 bases between them. The length of the CDR3 is 13 residues. The germline V gene encodes CDR1 GTSNPN and CDR2 SVGIG (reference sequence). Full variable domain (outside the CDR3, taken from reference TRBV30 and TRBJ2-7): SQTIHQWPATLVQPVGSPLSLECTVEGTSNPNLYWYRQAAGRGLQLLFYSVGIGQISSEVPQNLSASRPQDRQFILSSKKLLLSDSGFYLCAWSLRDGYEQYFGPGTRLTVT.

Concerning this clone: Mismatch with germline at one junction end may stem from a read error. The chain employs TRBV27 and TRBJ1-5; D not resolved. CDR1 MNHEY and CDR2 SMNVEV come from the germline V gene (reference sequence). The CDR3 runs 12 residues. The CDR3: CASILSPQPQHF. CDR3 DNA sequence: TGTGCCAGCATTTTATCCCCCCAGCCCCAGCATTTT.

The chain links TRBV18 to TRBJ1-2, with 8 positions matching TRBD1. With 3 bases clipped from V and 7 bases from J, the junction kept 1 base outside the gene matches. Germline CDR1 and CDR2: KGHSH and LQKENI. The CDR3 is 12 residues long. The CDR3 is CASSPDRAGYTF. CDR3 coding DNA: TGTGCCAGCTCACCGGACAGGGCTGGCTACACCTTC.

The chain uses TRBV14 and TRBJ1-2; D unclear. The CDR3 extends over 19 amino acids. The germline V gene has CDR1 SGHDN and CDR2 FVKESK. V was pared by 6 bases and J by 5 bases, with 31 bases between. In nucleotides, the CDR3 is TGTGCCAGCAGTCAAAAAACACCTTTTGGATCCCGATCGGGTTATGGCTACACCTTC. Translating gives CASSQKTPFGSRSGYGYTF.

The CDR3 sequence is CSVSHRQNYEQYF. The CDR3 DNA is TGCAGCGTCTCCCATAGACAGAACTACGAGCAGTACTTC. This chain uses TRBV29-1 with TRBJ2-7, with D tentatively TRBD1 (5 bases). The germline V gene encodes CDR1 SQVTM and CDR2 ANQGSEA. V lost 6 bases and J 3 bases, leaving 15 bases between the germline ends. The CDR3 sequence is 13 residues long.

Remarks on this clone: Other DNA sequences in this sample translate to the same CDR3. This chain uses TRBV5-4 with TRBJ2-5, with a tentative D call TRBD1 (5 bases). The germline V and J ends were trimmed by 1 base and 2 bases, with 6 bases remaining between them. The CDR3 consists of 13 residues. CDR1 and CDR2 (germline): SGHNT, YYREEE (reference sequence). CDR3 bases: TGTGCCAGCAGCTTGCCAGGGCAAGAGACCCAGTACTTC. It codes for CASSLPGQETQYF.

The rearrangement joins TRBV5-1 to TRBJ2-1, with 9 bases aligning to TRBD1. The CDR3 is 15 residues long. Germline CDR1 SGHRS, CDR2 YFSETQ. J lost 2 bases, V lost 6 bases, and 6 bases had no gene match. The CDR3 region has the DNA TGCGCCAGCAACGAGGGACAGGGTGCCTACAATGAGCAGTTCTTC. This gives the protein CASNEGQGAYNEQFF.

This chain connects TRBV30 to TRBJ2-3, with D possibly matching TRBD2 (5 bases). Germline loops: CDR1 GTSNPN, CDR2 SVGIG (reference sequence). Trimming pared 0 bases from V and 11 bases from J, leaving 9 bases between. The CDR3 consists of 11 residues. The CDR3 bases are TGTGCCTGGAGTGTAGGTGCGGGGCAGTATTTT. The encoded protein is CAWSVGAGQYF.

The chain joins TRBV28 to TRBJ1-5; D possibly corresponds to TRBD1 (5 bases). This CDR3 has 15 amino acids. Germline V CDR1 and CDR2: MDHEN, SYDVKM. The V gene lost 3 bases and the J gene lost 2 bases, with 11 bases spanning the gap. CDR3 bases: TGTGCCAGCAGTTTGCAGGGAGGTGGCAATCAGCCCCAGCATTTT. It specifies CASSLQGGGNQPQHF.

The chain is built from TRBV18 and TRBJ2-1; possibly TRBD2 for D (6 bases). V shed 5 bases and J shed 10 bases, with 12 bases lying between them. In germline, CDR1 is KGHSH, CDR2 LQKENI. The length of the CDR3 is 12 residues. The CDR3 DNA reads TGTGCCAGCTCATCACTAGCCGAAGAGCAGTTCTTC. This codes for CASSSLAEEQFF. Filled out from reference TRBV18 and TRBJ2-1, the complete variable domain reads NAGVMQNPRHLVRRRGQEARLRCSPMKGHSHVYWYRQLPEEGLKFMVYLQKENIIDESGMPKERFSAEFPKEGPSILRIQQVVRGDSAAYFCASSSLAEEQFFGPGTRLTVL.

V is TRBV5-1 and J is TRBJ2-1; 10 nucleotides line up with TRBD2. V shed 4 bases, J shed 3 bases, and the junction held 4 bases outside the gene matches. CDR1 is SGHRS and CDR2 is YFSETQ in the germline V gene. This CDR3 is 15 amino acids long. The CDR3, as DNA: TGCGCCAGCAGCCCAGCGGGAGGGGTCTACAATGAGCAGTTCTTC. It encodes CASSPAGGVYNEQFF.

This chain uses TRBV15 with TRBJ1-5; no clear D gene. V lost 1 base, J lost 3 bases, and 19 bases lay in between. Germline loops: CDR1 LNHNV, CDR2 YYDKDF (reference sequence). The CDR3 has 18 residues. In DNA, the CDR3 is TGTGCCACCAGCAGAGCAGCGGGAGGGAGGCTAGTCAATCAGCCCCAGCATTTT. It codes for CATSRAAGGRLVNQPQHF.

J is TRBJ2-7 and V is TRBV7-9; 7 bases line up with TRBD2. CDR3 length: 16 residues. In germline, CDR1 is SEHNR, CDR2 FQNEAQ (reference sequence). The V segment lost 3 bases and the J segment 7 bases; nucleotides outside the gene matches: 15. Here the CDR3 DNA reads TGTGCCAGCAGCTTTACAGCTAGCGGCCGCCCCTGGGAGCAGTACTTC. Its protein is CASSFTASGRPWEQYF.

The CDR3 region has the DNA TGTGCCACCAGCAGAGGCGGAGGGAGGAGCACAGATACGCAGTATTTT. It translates to CATSRGGGRSTDTQYF. V usage is TRBV15 and J usage is TRBJ2-3, with D possibly TRBD2 on 6 matching bases. The CDR3 runs 16 residues. Trimming took off 1 base at V and 0 bases at J, with 11 bases between the two ends. The germline V gene encodes CDR1 LNHNV and CDR2 YYDKDF (reference sequence).

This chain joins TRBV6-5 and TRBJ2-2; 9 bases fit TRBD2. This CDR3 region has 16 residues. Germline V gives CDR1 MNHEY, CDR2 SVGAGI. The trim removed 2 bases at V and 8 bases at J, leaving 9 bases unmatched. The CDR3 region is CASSYVLLGLAGELFF. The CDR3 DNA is TGTGCCAGCAGTTACGTACTCCTAGGACTAGCGGGGGAGCTGTTTTTT.

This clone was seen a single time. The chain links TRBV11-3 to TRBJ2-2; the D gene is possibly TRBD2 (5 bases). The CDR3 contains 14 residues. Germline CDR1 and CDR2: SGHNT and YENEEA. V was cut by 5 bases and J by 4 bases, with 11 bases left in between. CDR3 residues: CASSPFEGTGELFF. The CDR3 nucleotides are TGTGCCAGCAGCCCTTTTGAGGGCACCGGGGAGCTGTTTTTT.

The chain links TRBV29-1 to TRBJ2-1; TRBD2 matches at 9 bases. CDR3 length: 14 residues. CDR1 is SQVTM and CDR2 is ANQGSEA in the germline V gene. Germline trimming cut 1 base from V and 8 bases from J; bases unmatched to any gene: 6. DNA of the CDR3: TGCAGCGTTGAAGGGATAGCGGGGGTCGATGAGCAGTTCTTC. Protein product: CSVEGIAGVDEQFF.